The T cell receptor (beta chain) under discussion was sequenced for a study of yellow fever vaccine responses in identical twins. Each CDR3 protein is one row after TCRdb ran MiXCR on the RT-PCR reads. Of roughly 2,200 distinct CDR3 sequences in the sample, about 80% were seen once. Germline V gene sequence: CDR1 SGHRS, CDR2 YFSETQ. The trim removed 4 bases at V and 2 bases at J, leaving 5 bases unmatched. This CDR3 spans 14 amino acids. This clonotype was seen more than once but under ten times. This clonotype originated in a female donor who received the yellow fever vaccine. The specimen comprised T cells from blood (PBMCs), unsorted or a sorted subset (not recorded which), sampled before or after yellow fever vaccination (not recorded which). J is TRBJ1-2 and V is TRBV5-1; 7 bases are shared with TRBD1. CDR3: CASSLQGGNYGYTF. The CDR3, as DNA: TGCGCCAGCAGCCTCCAGGGGGGGAACTATGGCTACACCTTC.